Listed below are T cell receptor beta chains from one sample, sequenced in a study of T cells in Graves' hyperthyroidism and ophthalmopathy. TCRdb recomputed calls from the multiplex PCR reads with MiXCR, one row per CDR3 protein. The profile shows approximately 330,000 distinct CDR3 sequences, around 15% of them singletons. Material for sequencing was blood. The receptor source for this set is a woman aged 40-49 years with Graves' ophthalmopathy. CDR3s include the opening cysteine and the closing phenylalanine or tryptophan. A D gene is named only where the DNA matches it firmly. Clone sizes are given selectively: once, few, many, or a class where the clone is expanded.

>TRBJ2-3|few|TRBV19|TRBD2
CASRALAGGLTDTQYF
TGTGCCAGTAGAGCGCTAGCGGGGGGGCTCACAGATACGCAGTATTTT
>TRBJ2-2|many|TRBV2|TRBD1
CASRQTGGRSGGELFF
TGTGCCAGCAGACAAACAGGGGGCCGCTCAGGCGGGGAGCTGTTTTTT
>TRBJ1-6|many|TRBV12-3/TRBV12-4|NA
CASSYRRPRDSPLHF
TGTGCCAGCAGTTACAGACGGCCTAGGGATTCACCCCTCCACTTT
>TRBJ1-1|many|TRBV19|NA
CASSTNPSVGTEAFF
TGTGCCAGTAGTACCAATCCCTCCGTGGGCACTGAAGCTTTCTTT
>TRBJ2-7|many|TRBV5-1|NA
CASSLTVAGEQYF
TGCGCCAGCAGCCTGACGGTGGCCGGCGAGCAGTACTTC
>TRBJ1-5|many|TRBV2|TRBD1
CASSDGTGRQPQHF
TGTGCCAGCAGTGATGGGACAGGGCGTCAGCCCCAGCATTTT
>TRBJ2-5|many|TRBV5-6|NA
CASNFGTGETQYF
TGTGCCAGCAACTTCGGGACGGGAGAGACCCAGTACTTC
>TRBJ2-6|few|TRBV7-2|NA
CASSLEGRRGSGANVLTF
TGTGCCAGCAGCTTAGAGGGACGACGGGGCTCTGGGGCCAACGTCCTGACTTTC
>TRBJ2-7|NA|TRBV3-1|NA
CASSQDRSLEQYF
TGTGCCAGCAGCCAGGACAGAAGCCTCGAGCAGTACTTC
>TRBJ1-4|many|TRBV5-1|NA
CASSPWKPSKDEKLFF
TGCGCCAGCAGCCCCTGGAAGCCCTCTAAGGATGAAAAACTGTTTTTT
>TRBJ1-3|few|TRBV11-2|NA
CASSHFDSGNTIYF
TGTGCCAGCAGCCACTTCGACTCTGGAAACACCATATATTTT
>TRBJ2-5|NA|TRBV7-2|TRBD2
CASSLRLAEETQYF
TGTGCCAGCAGCTTAAGACTAGCGGAAGAGACCCAGTACTTC
>TRBJ1-2|many|TRBV6-5|TRBD1
CASSYSSGTVIYSYTF
TGTGCCAGCAGTTACTCATCCGGGACAGTGATCTATAGCTACACCTTC
>TRBJ2-7|many|TRBV15|NA
CATSRDGGGYEQYF
TGTGCCACCAGCAGAGATGGGGGCGGTTACGAGCAGTACTTC
>TRBJ2-7|few|TRBV7-2|NA
CASSPTQGPLRVEQYF
TGTGCCAGCAGTCCAACACAGGGTCCCCTAAGGGTCGAGCAGTACTTC
>TRBJ2-7|NA|TRBV6-1|NA
CASKLEKSCEQYF
TGTGCCAGCAAATTGGAGAAGTCCTGCGAGCAGTACTTC
>TRBJ2-7|few|TRBV15|NA
CATSARTGAYEQYF
TGTGCCACCAGTGCGAGGACGGGAGCCTACGAGCAGTACTTC
>TRBJ2-1|many|TRBV20-1|NA
CSASQRDEQFF
TGCAGTGCTAGCCAGCGGGATGAGCAGTTCTTC
>TRBJ2-3|many|TRBV5-8|TRBD2
CASSSGLAAITDTQYF
TGTGCCAGCAGCAGCGGACTAGCGGCGATCACAGATACGCAGTATTTT
>TRBJ2-5|NA|TRBV3-1|NA
CASSQDLGRAAGETQYF
TGTGCCAGCAGCCAAGACCTCGGCAGGGCGGCGGGAGAGACCCAGTACTTC
>TRBJ1-5|few|TRBV27|NA
CASKPNNRDREWPQHF
TGTGCCAGCAAGCCTAATAATCGGGACCGCGAGTGGCCCCAGCATTTT
>TRBJ2-1|few|TRBV12-5|TRBD2
CASGYRLAGGLYNEQFF
TGTGCTAGTGGCTACAGACTAGCGGGAGGACTCTACAATGAGCAGTTCTTC
>TRBJ1-4|NA|TRBV5-1|NA
CASSLAAGTNEKLFF
TGCGCCAGCAGCTTGGCCGCAGGGACTAATGAAAAACTGTTTTTT
>TRBJ2-1|NA|TRBV11-2|NA
CASATTVGGAGNEQFF
TGTGCCAGCGCCACCACGGTTGGGGGAGCAGGAAATGAGCAGTTCTTC
>TRBJ1-5|many|TRBV2|NA
CASATRQVQPQHF
TGTGCCAGCGCTACCAGACAAGTTCAGCCCCAGCATTTT
>TRBJ2-1|many|TRBV7-8|TRBD2
CASSLGGLALEQFF
TGTGCCAGCAGCTTAGGGGGACTAGCTCTTGAGCAGTTCTTC
>TRBJ2-3|many|TRBV11-1|TRBD2
CASSPGVAGSTQYF
TGTGCCAGCAGCCCCGGGGTAGCGGGGAGTACGCAGTATTTT
>TRBJ2-3|few|TRBV5-1|NA
CASSSYGYTDTQYF
TGCGCCAGCAGCTCATATGGGTACACAGATACGCAGTATTTT
>TRBJ1-5|many|TRBV15|NA
CATSIEGQPQHF
TGTGCCACCAGCATTGAGGGACAGCCCCAGCATTTT
>TRBJ2-5|few|TRBV11-3|NA
CASSQGWREETQYF
TGTGCCAGCAGCCAGGGGTGGCGCGAGGAGACCCAGTACTTC
>TRBJ2-7|many|TRBV29-1|NA
CSVELIRGGISEQYF
TGCAGCGTTGAGCTTATAAGGGGAGGAATTAGCGAGCAGTACTTC
>TRBJ2-1|many|TRBV29-1|NA
CSVGSQLSSYNEQFF
TGCAGCGTGGGCTCACAGCTAAGCTCCTACAATGAGCAGTTCTTC
>TRBJ1-1|many|TRBV11-2|NA
CASSLGQTGNTEAFF
TGTGCCAGCAGCTTAGGCCAAACGGGGAACACTGAAGCTTTCTTT
>TRBJ2-5|few|TRBV6-2/TRBV6-3|NA
CASSYFGAQGQETQYF
TGTGCCAGCAGTTACTTTGGGGCCCAGGGGCAAGAGACCCAGTACTTC
>TRBJ2-7|many|TRBV6-1|NA
CASSWRGYYEQYF
TGTGCCAGCAGTTGGCGGGGATACTACGAGCAGTACTTC
>TRBJ1-2|NA|TRBV7-2|NA
CASSLEWGRGGGYTF
TGTGCCAGCAGCTTAGAGTGGGGGAGGGGGGGTGGCTACACCTTC
>TRBJ2-3|few|TRBV6-2/TRBV6-3|TRBD1
CASSYSGQPDTQYF
TGTGCCAGCAGTTACTCGGGACAGCCAGATACGCAGTATTTT
>TRBJ2-3|NA|TRBV20-1|TRBD2
CSASGELAGGPTDTQYF
TGCAGTGCTAGCGGCGAGTTAGCGGGAGGGCCGACAGATACGCAGTATTTT
>TRBJ1-2|many|TRBV24-1|TRBD1
CATSDSRQGLGYGYTF
TGTGCCACCAGTGACTCTCGACAGGGACTAGGCTATGGCTACACCTTC
>TRBJ2-5|NA|TRBV11-2|TRBD2
CASSRAGGPVETQYF
TGTGCCAGCAGCCGAGCGGGAGGGCCGGTTGAGACCCAGTACTTC